The 3 T cell receptor beta chains below come from one sample, sequenced in a study of shared clonotypes between healthy human individuals. Naivety among CD8 cells was defined by CD45RO negativity and positive CCR7 selection, thereby excluding terminally differentiated effector memory CD45RA+ cells. Here immunoSEQ multiplex PCR was the method, and the copy in TCRdb shows in-frame clones only, minus some. The sample consists of 660,000 or so clones, roughly 96% of them appearing once. Sequencing input: naive CD8+ T cells sorted from blood. All receptors come from a woman aged 25 to 39 in good health.

The chain recombines TRBV27 with TRBJ2-6; maybe TRBD2 (6 bases). Germline V gene sequence: CDR1 MNHEY, CDR2 SMNVEV (reference sequence). This CDR3 spans 16 amino acids. V was pared by 0 bases and J by 4 bases, with 10 bases between. CDR3 nucleotide sequence: TGTGCCAGCAGTTTATCGCGGGGTACGGGGGCCAACGTCCTGACTTTC. Protein sequence: CASSLSRGTGANVLTF.

Concerning this clone: This sample also contains other DNA sequences that code for the same CDR3. This chain links TRBV20-1 with TRBJ1-2; D is possibly TRBD1 (5 bases). Germline CDR1 is DFQATT and CDR2 is SNEGSKA (reference sequence). V gave up 1 base and J gave up 8 bases, with 8 bases separating them. This CDR3 spans 11 amino acids. The CDR3 loop is CSARGGGGYTF. CDR3 nucleotides: TGCAGTGCTAGAGGGGGCGGCGGCTACACCTTC.

The rearrangement links TRBV29-1 to TRBJ1-1, with TRBD1 matching 7 bases. Germline assignment: CDR1 SQVTM and CDR2 ANQGSEA. The trim removed 3 bases at V and 1 base at J, leaving 2 bases unmatched. The CDR3 consists of 13 residues. CDR3 nucleotide sequence: TGCAGCGTTGACTCAGGGGGGAACACTGAAGCTTTCTTT. This translates into CSVDSGGNTEAFF.